This passage covers 27 T cell receptor beta chains from one sample sequenced in a study of blood T cell repertoires in COVID-19. Assay used: immunoSEQ multiplex PCR; TCRdb lists only in-frame clones, some missing. The repertoire includes 150,000 to 200,000 clones, 86% of them detected once, and more than 0.75% sits in the top ten. Sequencing used peripheral blood. These receptors were obtained from a young man with acute or convalescent COVID-19.

The rearrangement joins TRBV4-1 to TRBJ2-3, with 7 bases identical to TRBD2. V gave up 4 bases and J gave up 3 bases; unmatched junction bases: 4. CDR1 and CDR2 from the germline V gene are MGHRA and YSYEKL. CDR3 length: 14 residues. This CDR3 is CASSPGGGTDTQYF. The DNA of the CDR3 is TGCGCCAGCAGCCCAGGCGGGGGTACAGATACGCAGTATTTT.

This clone was seen only once. This chain links TRBV5-6 with TRBJ1-1; 12 bases match TRBD1. The ends lost 4 bases at V and 1 base at J; junction bases unmatched: 5. This CDR3 comprises 16 residues. Germline values: CDR1 SGHDT, CDR2 YYEEEE. CDR3 sequence reads: CASSPGTGGRNTEAFF. DNA for the CDR3: TGTGCCAGCAGCCCGGGGACAGGGGGCAGGAACACTGAAGCTTTCTTT.

This chain connects TRBV6-2 or TRBV6-3 to TRBJ1-5; perhaps TRBD1 as D (5 bases). The CDR3 length is 15 residues. Trimming took off 2 bases at V and 4 bases at J, with 12 bases between the two ends. CDR1 and CDR2 (germline): MNHEY, SVGEGT. The DNA of the CDR3 is TGTGCCAGCAGTTACAACAGGTTGGATAATCAGCCCCAGCATTTT. Translated: CASSYNRLDNQPQHF.

V and J are TRBV19 and TRBJ2-1; 8 nucleotides match TRBD1. The V gene end was trimmed by 4 bases and the J gene end by 7 bases; junction bases not matched to a gene: 9. The CDR3 is made up of 15 amino acids. Germline loops: CDR1 LNHDA, CDR2 SQIVND (reference sequence). CDR3 amino acids: CASSRGQGASNEQFF. In DNA, the CDR3 is TGTGCCAGTAGTAGGGGGCAGGGGGCTTCGAATGAGCAGTTCTTC.

V is TRBV5-5 and J is TRBJ1-5; the D is unclear. This CDR3 contains 13 residues. Germline V lookup: CDR1 SGHKS, CDR2 YYEKEE (reference sequence). Trimming took off 0 bases at V and 6 bases at J, with 7 bases between the two ends. CDR3 residues: CASSLAELQPQHF. CDR3 coding DNA: TGTGCCAGCAGCTTGGCCGAACTTCAGCCCCAGCATTTT.

The CDR3 protein is CASSQTENRGEGMNTEAFF. CDR3 in DNA: TGCGCCAGCAGCCAAACGGAGAACAGGGGAGAGGGTATGAACACTGAAGCTTTCTTT. This chain joins TRBV4-1 and TRBJ1-1, with 7 positions matching TRBD1. Germline lookup yields CDR1 MGHRA and CDR2 YSYEKL. Trimming removed 2 bases from V and 0 bases from J; junction bases left unmatched: 15. The CDR3 is made up of 19 amino acids.

This chain joins TRBV9 and TRBJ2-3, with a possible D match to TRBD1 (5 bases). Per germline, CDR1 SGDLS and CDR2 YYNGEE. With 3 bases removed from V and 1 base from J, the gap between germline ends came to 15 bases. This CDR3 comprises 16 residues. The CDR3 DNA follows: TGTGCCAGCAGCGCCGAAGGGGTAGGGGGCACAGATACGCAGTATTTT. This gives the protein CASSAEGVGGTDTQYF.

V gene TRBV5-1 combines with J gene TRBJ2-7; D is uncertain. V was trimmed by 8 bases and J by 5 bases, leaving 5 bases between them. Germline V gives CDR1 SGHRS, CDR2 YFSETQ. The length of the CDR3 is 9 residues. DNA of the CDR3: TGCGCCAGTCCTAACGAGCAGTACGTC. Its translation: CASPNEQYV.

The chain carries TRBV6-5 and TRBJ2-5, with 10 bases that match TRBD1. This CDR3 is 15 amino acids long. From germline, CDR1 is MNHEY and CDR2 SVGAGI. J gave up 4 bases and V 8 bases, and 10 bases lay outside the gene matches. CDR3 sequence reads: CASATGTGVRETQYF. In DNA form, the CDR3 reads TGTGCCAGCGCTACCGGGACAGGGGTGCGAGAGACCCAGTACTTC.

V is TRBV5-4 and J is TRBJ1-3; D not resolved. Trimming stripped 4 bases from V and 3 bases from J, with 17 bases between. The germline V gene encodes CDR1 SGHNT and CDR2 YYREEE (reference sequence). This CDR3 comprises 16 residues. CDR3 in amino acids: CASSPGASRGGNTIYF. The CDR3 DNA reads as TGTGCCAGCAGCCCCGGAGCCAGCCGAGGTGGAAACACCATATATTTT.

This chain connects TRBV7-2 to TRBJ1-5, with TRBD1 matching over 11 bases. Germline CDR1 reads SGHTA; CDR2 reads FQGNSA. The CDR3 totals 15 residues. Losses at the gene ends were 6 bases for V and 6 bases for J; bases not matched to a gene: 7. In DNA, the CDR3 is TGTGCCAGCAGTAAGGGACAGGGGGAAACTCAGCCCCAGCATTTT. As protein: CASSKGQGETQPQHF.

This clone was recorded only once. The chain carries TRBV24-1 and TRBJ2-1; 9 bases map to TRBD1. Unmatched junction bases numbered 15, after V lost 6 bases and J lost 7 bases. Germline values: CDR1 KGHDR, CDR2 SFDVKD. The CDR3 covers 17 residues. CDR3 residues: CATSTPMGDRVLNEQFF. The CDR3 region has the DNA TGTGCCACCAGTACGCCGATGGGGGACAGGGTGTTAAATGAGCAGTTCTTC.

This sequence joins TRBV19 and TRBJ1-5; D possibly corresponds to TRBD1 (5 bases). Deletions cut 5 bases from V and 5 bases from J, with 16 bases between. The V gene's germline CDR1 is LNHDA and CDR2 SQIVND (reference sequence). The CDR3 extends over 15 amino acids. CDR3 bases: TGTGCCAGTAGTCGGCAGACAGTCAACGATCAGCCCCAGCATTTT. The encoded protein is CASSRQTVNDQPQHF. Full variable domain (remainder filled in from reference TRBV19 and TRBJ1-5): DGGITQSPKYLFRKEGQNVTLSCEQNLNHDAMYWYRQDPGQGLRLIYYSQIVNDFQKGDIAEGYSVSREKKESFPLTVTSAQKNPTAFYLCASSRQTVNDQPQHFGDGTRLSIL.

The rearrangement uses TRBV13 and TRBJ1-1; tentatively, D is TRBD1 (5 bases). Germline V lookup: CDR1 PRHDT, CDR2 FYEKMQ (reference sequence). With 6 bases removed from V and 0 bases from J, the gap between germline ends came to 11 bases. The CDR3 totals 14 residues. CDR3 loop: CASRRQLLNTEAFF. The CDR3 coding sequence is TGTGCCAGCAGACGACAGTTACTGAACACTGAAGCTTTCTTT.

J is TRBJ1-1 and V is TRBV13; no reliable D call. The CDR3 totals 11 residues. CDR1 is PRHDT and CDR2 is FYEKMQ in the germline V gene (reference sequence). V shed 3 bases and J shed 5 bases, with 4 bases lying between them. The CDR3 is CASSFRTEAFF. The DNA of the CDR3 is TGTGCCAGCAGCTTCCGGACTGAAGCTTTCTTT.

The rearrangement uses TRBV19 and TRBJ1-1; 8 nucleotides line up with TRBD1. The CDR3 length is 15 residues. From germline, CDR1 is LNHDA and CDR2 SQIVND (reference sequence). The ends lost 3 bases at V and 1 base at J; junction bases unmatched: 4. CDR3 bases: TGTGCCAGTAGTATCCCCCAGGGGGCGAACACTGAAGCTTTCTTT. It encodes CASSIPQGANTEAFF.

This clone was observed a single time. The rearrangement joins TRBV2 to TRBJ1-1, with unresolved D. The CDR3 has 11 residues. The germline gives CDR1 SNHLY, CDR2 FYNNEI. V was pared by 4 bases and J by 7 bases, with 7 bases between. Here the CDR3 DNA reads TGTGCCAGCAGTGTGTTCAGTGAAGCTTTCTTT. Translated, it gives CASSVFSEAFF.

The chain joins TRBV5-5 to TRBJ1-5; perhaps TRBD1 as D (5 bases). Germline V gene data show CDR1 as SGHKS and CDR2 as YYEKEE (reference sequence). Trimming took 4 bases from V and 2 from J, leaving 16 bases between them. CDR3 length: 16 residues. The CDR3 here is CASSPVGGFGNQPQHF. In DNA form, the CDR3 reads TGTGCCAGCAGCCCGGTCGGGGGTTTTGGCAATCAGCCCCAGCATTTT.

The chain employs TRBV6-5 and TRBJ1-6, with D unclear. V shed 6 bases and J shed 9 bases, with 12 bases lying between them. There are 13 residues in the CDR3. Germline V lookup: CDR1 MNHEY, CDR2 SVGAGI. CDR3 sequence (DNA): TGTGCCAGCAGCCGCAATAGTGGTTCACCCCTCCACTTT. Amino acids: CASSRNSGSPLHF.

This clone appeared once. The chain couples TRBV30 to TRBJ1-5; TRBD1 agrees at 11 bases. This CDR3 comprises 14 residues. CDR1 and CDR2 (germline): GTSNPN, SVGIG (reference sequence). Trimming cost V 3 bases and J 4 bases; bases outside gene matches: 2. The CDR3 here is CAWRGTGGNQPQHF. CDR3 sequence (DNA): TGTGCCTGGAGGGGGACAGGGGGTAATCAGCCCCAGCATTTT.

The V and J genes are TRBV6-4 and TRBJ2-7; the match to TRBD1 covers 7 bases. Trimming took 4 bases from V and 1 from J; bases not matched to a gene: 4. CDR3 size: 14 residues. Germline V gene sequence: CDR1 MRHNA, CDR2 SNTAGT. The CDR3, as DNA: TGTGCCAGCAGTGCCGGGACAGCTTCCTACGAGCAGTACGTC. Translation gives CASSAGTASYEQYV.

V and J are TRBV5-4 and TRBJ1-5; the match to TRBD1 covers 10 bases. V was clipped by 0 bases and J by 1 base; unmatched bases: 4. Germline loops: CDR1 SGHNT, CDR2 YYREEE (reference sequence). This CDR3 comprises 17 residues. The CDR3 nucleotides read TGTGCCAGCAGCTTGGTAGTGACAGGGGGCAGCAATCAGCCCCAGCATTTT. Protein sequence: CASSLVVTGGSNQPQHF.

The chain has TRBV29-1 and TRBJ1-3, with no clear D. Looked up from germline, CDR1 is SQVTM and CDR2 is ANQGSEA. The length of the CDR3 is 14 residues. Trimming took off 6 bases at V and 0 bases at J, with 12 bases between the two ends. As DNA, the CDR3 is TGCAGCGTCGGCGGCGCGAGCTCTGGAAACACCATATATTTT. Translation gives CSVGGASSGNTIYF.

V and J are TRBV7-9 and TRBJ1-3, with D possibly being TRBD1 (5 bases). CDR1 SEHNR and CDR2 FQNEAQ come from the germline V gene (reference sequence). Trimming shortened V by 5 bases and J by 0 bases, and 14 bases separated the two germline ends. The CDR3 is 16 residues long. CDR3 nucleotide sequence: TGTGCCAGCAGCCCGCCTGGGGCTAGCTCTGGAAACACCATATATTTT. Translated, it gives CASSPPGASSGNTIYF.

This CDR3 reads CASSLVVADPYEQYV. The CDR3 DNA sequence: TGTGCCAGCAGTCTGGTGGTAGCGGATCCCTACGAGCAGTACGTC. The J gene is TRBJ2-7, the V gene TRBV7-7; weak D call: TRBD2 (6 bases). The germline CDR1 and CDR2 sequences are SSHAT and FNYEAQ (reference sequence). Trimming stripped 6 bases from V and 2 bases from J, with 17 bases between. The CDR3 extends over 15 amino acids.

The chain joins TRBV7-6 to TRBJ1-2; unclear D gene. The CDR3 is 13 residues long. Germline loops: CDR1 SGHVS, CDR2 FNYEAQ. Trimming pared 4 bases from V and 8 bases from J, leaving 14 bases between. CDR3 in DNA: TGTGCCAGCAGCTCAGATTGGGCGGGGGGCTACACCTTC. It is translated as CASSSDWAGGYTF. Together with reference TRBV7-6 and TRBJ1-2, the CDR3 gives the full variable domain: GAGVSQSPRYKVTKRGQDVALRCDPISGHVSLYWYRQALGQGPEFLTYFNYEAQQDKSGLPNDRFSAERPEGSISTLTIQRTEQRDSAMYRCASSSDWAGGYTFGSGTRLTVV.

The rearrangement uses TRBV20-1 and TRBJ1-1; D is ambiguous. Looked up from germline, CDR1 is DFQATT and CDR2 is SNEGSKA (reference sequence). The CDR3 is 11 amino acids. Trimming took 6 bases from V and 5 from J, leaving 10 bases between them. CDR3 sequence reads: CSAEGDTEAFF. For the CDR3, the DNA is TGCAGTGCCGAGGGAGATACTGAAGCTTTCTTT.